Listed below are T cell receptor beta chains from one sample, sequenced in a study of OX40 agonist ivuxolimab in advanced cancers. Some clones are missing from TCRdb's copy, which holds only in-frame ones; the method was immunoSEQ multiplex PCR. The table includes 45,000 or so clones, 85% to 90% detected once. This material consisted of CD4+ or CD8+ T cells sorted from blood, taken in a trial of the OX40 agonist ivuxolimab. These receptors came from an adult with an advanced solid tumor such as melanoma, head and neck, liver or kidney cancer. CDR3s include the opening cysteine and the closing phenylalanine or tryptophan. The size field is filled for only some rows; it gives once, few, many or a size class.

v_call clone_size cdr3_aa
TRBV7-2 - CASSPNRPSGRAYEQYF
TRBV2 - CASSVTDTQYF
TRBV27 - CASSLIPQGPYGEQYF
TRBV9 - CASSVDGTSGAYEQYF
TRBV6-4 - CASSDSWTGTAEQFF
TRBV7-9 - CASSRPGTGSDTQYF
TRBV7-2 - CASSTLTRMEQYF
TRBV19 - CASSMRGATSGSNNEQFF
TRBV10-1 - CASSRDLSPSTDTQYF
TRBV18 - CASSPSSLKGEQYF
TRBV19 - CASSIPTRRETQYF
TRBV9 once CASSVSRGSNTGELFF
TRBV10-3 - CAISPTVGEGTQYF
TRBV19 - CASTSGRGGSEQFF
TRBV7-2 - CASTISGDTQYF
TRBV5-1 - CASSLGTGTSGAQHF
TRBV11-2 - CASSLAAVSYEQYF
TRBV13 - CASSSAGSGRPTYNEQFF
TRBV7-2 once CASSLVGLLDSPLHF
TRBV7-9 - CASSNRVEQFF
TRBV7-6 - CASSYPYGSSYNEQFF
TRBV9 - CASSVAGLSSGANVLTF
TRBV5-1 - CASSLEAGYGNQPQHF
TRBV6-1 once CASSESYNEQFF
TRBV7-2 - CASSQDSNTEAFF
TRBV28 - CASSPLREKLFF
TRBV5-8 - CASSELQGLSGQPQHF
TRBV11-3 - CASSLEGGHHGELFF
TRBV30 once CAWKGFAYEQYF
TRBV6-5 - CASSPLGIGPGYTF
TRBV6-4 - CASSDYGRASDTQYF
TRBV10-3 - CAISESGWQRSPLHF